Below, one TCR beta chain is given with its context. Antigen unknown. The data belong to a study of blood T cells in healthy people across ages. Then a second PCR, running roughly 7 to 12 cycles, was carried out with a sample-barcoded 5' primer and a J-beta primer mix. Every cDNA was tagged by a template-switch adaptor with 12 random nucleotides. The yield of each sample was at least 3 million CDR3-containing paired-end reads. TCRdb re-called the 5' RACE reads with MiXCR, one entry per CDR3 protein. Of 550,000 to 750,000 distinct CDR3 sequences listed, under 25% were seen once; the top ten hold about 3.6%. Study-level findings and limits: Naive T cell percentage showed a strong correlation with TCR beta diversity. Changes in expanded clonotypes were possibly confounded, as the CMV status of donors was unknown.

Looked up from germline, CDR1 is KGHDR and CDR2 is SFDVKD. There are 18 residues in the CDR3. With V trimmed by 5 bases and J by 5 bases, 15 bases remained unmatched. The chain recombines TRBV24-1 with TRBJ2-1; 9 bases align to TRBD1. The TCR was taken from a man in his 70s in good health. The sequencing input was blood. This chain's CDR3 is CATSAHTGTGILDNEQFF. CDR3 DNA: TGTGCCACCAGTGCCCATACCGGGACAGGGATATTGGACAATGAGCAGTTCTTC.